The 28 T cell receptor beta chains below all came from one sample that was sequenced in a study of T cell responses to AZD1222 COVID-19 vaccine. TCRdb's table, derived via immunoSEQ multiplex PCR, lists solely in-frame clones and lacks some. The sample yields approximately 120,000 clones, approximately 90% seen once. The sample in question was peripheral blood, obtained on day 0 of AZD1222 vaccination. The receptor source for this set is an adult in good health.

The genes are TRBV27 and TRBJ1-5, with a weak D call TRBD1 (5 bases). The germline CDR1 and CDR2 sequences are MNHEY and SMNVEV (reference sequence). The CDR3 length is 18 residues. The V end was cut by 5 bases, the J end by 0 bases, with 20 bases between. In DNA, the CDR3 is TGTGCCAGCAGTCCACGAAGGGGCGGGGGTTATAGCAATCAGCCCCAGCATTTT. Translation: CASSPRRGGGYSNQPQHF.

The chain couples TRBV4-3 to TRBJ2-1, with 13 bases aligning to TRBD2. The J segment lost 2 bases and the V segment lost 0 bases, leaving 7 bases of the junction unmatched. The CDR3 sequence is 19 residues long. The germline CDR1 and CDR2 sequences are LGHNA and YSLEER. The CDR3 protein is CASSQDRLAGGPPYNEQFF. CDR3 DNA sequence: TGCGCCAGCAGCCAAGACCGACTAGCGGGGGGCCCTCCCTACAATGAGCAGTTCTTC.

CDR3 DNA sequence: TGTGCCAGCAGCCAAGACACTAACAATGAGCAGTTCTTC. Encoded protein: CASSQDTNNEQFF. V is TRBV3-1 (or the pseudogene TRBV3-2) and J is TRBJ2-1; D not certain. The CDR3 contains 13 residues. Germline-derived CDR1 and CDR2 are LGHDT and YNNKEL (reference sequence). Trimming removed 0 bases at V and 5 bases at J, with 5 bases between.

This clone was seen just once. V usage is TRBV13 and J usage is TRBJ2-7; 10 bases are shared with TRBD2. CDR3 length: 15 amino acids. Unmatched junction bases numbered 7, after V lost 5 bases and J lost 3 bases. From germline, CDR1 is PRHDT and CDR2 FYEKMQ (reference sequence). The DNA of the CDR3 is TGTGCCAGCAGCCCAGGACTAGCGGTTAACTACGAGCAGTACTTC. It is translated as CASSPGLAVNYEQYF.

The chain combines TRBV7-8 with TRBJ1-6, with unresolved D. Germline values: CDR1 SGHVS, CDR2 FQNEAQ. Trimming shortened V by 3 bases and J by 10 bases, and 16 bases separated the two germline ends. The CDR3 consists of 15 residues. The CDR3: CASSLAGPRTSPLHF. CDR3 bases: TGTGCCAGCAGCTTGGCCGGACCCCGTACCTCACCCCTCCACTTT.

The chain employs TRBV2 and TRBJ1-1; 10 positions match TRBD1. The CDR3 runs to 14 residues. Germline CDR1 and CDR2: SNHLY and FYNNEI. Trimming cost V 3 bases and J 5 bases; bases outside gene matches: 3. CDR3 in DNA: TGTGCCAGCAGTGACGACAGGGGGCCAACTGAAGCTTTCTTT. Its translation is CASSDDRGPTEAFF.

This chain joins TRBV23-1 and TRBJ2-2; 7 positions match TRBD2. TRBV23-1 is treated as an ORF (open reading frame) with a function not yet certain. The V and J ends lost 1 base and 4 bases, in that order; junction bases with no gene match: 12. The CDR3 runs 18 residues. The CDR3: CASSQLVFGREGTGELFF. CDR3 DNA sequence: TGCGCCAGCAGTCAATTGGTATTTGGAAGGGAGGGCACCGGGGAGCTGTTTTTT.

This clone was detected only a few times. The V gene is TRBV5-5, the J gene TRBJ2-3; the D gene is possibly TRBD1 (6 bases). Trimming removed 4 bases from V and 9 bases from J, with 15 bases in between. Germline CDR1 SGHKS, CDR2 YYEKEE (reference sequence). The CDR3 has 13 residues. The CDR3 DNA reads TGTGCCAGCAGCCCCGGTGACAGGCCCACGCAGTATTTT. This translates into CASSPGDRPTQYF.

The chain is built from TRBV3-1 (or the pseudogene TRBV3-2) and TRBJ1-2; 8 positions match TRBD1. Germline V lookup: CDR1 LGHDT, CDR2 YNNKEL (reference sequence). V dropped 0 bases and J dropped 1; count of bases not matched to a gene: 1. The CDR3 has 15 amino acids. CDR3 amino acids: CASSQEGQVNYGYTF. In DNA, the CDR3 is TGTGCCAGCAGCCAAGAGGGACAGGTTAACTATGGCTACACCTTC.

Here the CDR3 DNA reads TGTGCCAGCAGCTTCACGAGCGGAAACACAGATACGCAGTATTTT. Amino acid sequence: CASSFTSGNTDTQYF. This chain links TRBV11-2 with TRBJ2-3; maybe TRBD2 (5 bases). V lost 3 bases and J lost 2, with 12 bases in between. The CDR3 is made up of 15 amino acids. CDR1 and CDR2 from the germline V gene are SGHAT and FQNNGV.

The chain recombines TRBV7-9 with TRBJ1-3; D is possibly TRBD1 (5 bases). Germline CDR1 is SEHNR and CDR2 is FQNEAQ (reference sequence). The CDR3 is 16 amino acids. V dropped 5 bases and J dropped 0 bases, with 14 bases sitting between them. As DNA, the CDR3 is TGTGCCAGCAGCCCAACAGGTGGTCCCTCTGGAAACACCATATATTTT. Protein sequence: CASSPTGGPSGNTIYF.

V usage is TRBV9 and J usage is TRBJ1-6; D is uncertain. The CDR3 has 13 amino acids. The germline V gene has CDR1 SGDLS and CDR2 YYNGEE. V dropped 2 bases and J dropped 4 bases, with 4 bases sitting between them. The CDR3 reads CASSVGYNSPLHF. In DNA form, the CDR3 reads TGTGCCAGCAGCGTCGGTTATAATTCACCCCTCCACTTT.

The chain links TRBV5-8 to TRBJ2-1; TRBD2 agrees at 12 bases. The CDR3 is 17 amino acids. V lost 3 bases, J lost 2 bases, and 6 bases stayed unmatched. Per germline, CDR1 SGHTS and CDR2 YDEGEE. The CDR3 DNA reads TGTGCCAGCAGCTCCCTAGCGGGGGGGCCTGCCTACAATGAGCAGTTCTTC. Amino acids: CASSSLAGGPAYNEQFF.

The chain links TRBV2 to TRBJ2-6; a weak D match, TRBD2 (6 bases). Deletions cut 6 bases from V and 3 bases from J, with 9 bases between. This CDR3 region has 14 residues. In germline, CDR1 is SNHLY, CDR2 FYNNEI. The CDR3 protein is CASSPGVGANVLTF. CDR3 bases: TGTGCCAGCAGCCCGGGAGTTGGGGCCAACGTCCTGACTTTC. Together with reference TRBV2 and TRBJ2-6, the CDR3 gives the full variable domain: EPEVTQTPSHQVTQMGQEVILRCVPISNHLYFYWYRQILGQKVEFLVSFYNNEISEKSEIFDDQFSVERPDGSNFTLKIRSTKLEDSAMYFCASSPGVGANVLTFGAGSRLTVL.

The chain joins TRBV11-2 to TRBJ1-2; 9 bases fit TRBD1. CDR1 SGHAT and CDR2 FQNNGV come from the germline V gene. This CDR3 comprises 14 residues. The junction had 2 bases not matched to a gene; V was cut back by 0 bases and J by 6 bases. CDR3 region: CASSLDRTGDGYTF. The CDR3 DNA follows: TGTGCCAGCAGCTTAGACCGGACAGGGGATGGCTACACCTTC. Filled out from reference TRBV11-2 and TRBJ1-2, the complete variable domain reads EAGVAQSPRYKIIEKRQSVAFWCNPISGHATLYWYQQILGQGPKLLIQFQNNGVVDDSQLPKDRFSAERLKGVDSTLKIQPAKLEDSAVYLCASSLDRTGDGYTFGSGTRLTVV.

V gene TRBV7-2 combines with J gene TRBJ2-5; 7 bases are shared with TRBD2. CDR3 length equals 14 residues. CDR1 is SGHTA and CDR2 is FQGNSA in the germline V gene. The J segment lost 1 base and the V segment lost 7 bases, leaving 6 bases of the junction unmatched. CDR3 DNA: TGTGCCAGCACTTGGGGGGGGTCCCAAGAGACCCAGTACTTC. This codes for CASTWGGSQETQYF.

The chain links TRBV3-1 (or the pseudogene TRBV3-2) to TRBJ2-1, with D unresolved. The V end was cut by 1 base, the J end by 9 bases, with 4 bases between. The CDR3 spans 11 residues. CDR1 and CDR2 from the germline V gene are LGHDT and YNNKEL (reference sequence). CDR3 region: CASSQGIEQFF. CDR3 nucleotide sequence: TGTGCCAGCAGCCAAGGCATTGAGCAGTTCTTC.

This chain joins TRBV19 and TRBJ2-7; the D is unclear. V lost 7 bases and J lost 3, with 16 bases in between. Germline V gene lookup returns CDR1 LNHDA and CDR2 SQIVND (reference sequence). CDR3 length equals 14 residues. The CDR3 loop is CASMGLVVNYEQYF. Written as DNA, the CDR3 is TGTGCCAGTATGGGATTAGTTGTAAACTACGAGCAGTACTTC.

This clone was recorded only once. This chain links TRBV9 with TRBJ1-4, with D possibly being TRBD1 (5 bases). The CDR3 length is 15 residues. Germline V gene lookup returns CDR1 SGDLS and CDR2 YYNGEE. The ends were cut back, 0 bases at V and 7 bases at J, with 13 bases in the middle. The CDR3 region is CASSVEAGRAEKLFF. CDR3 nucleotides: TGTGCCAGCAGCGTAGAGGCAGGGCGAGCTGAAAAACTGTTTTTT.

This rearrangement joins TRBV7-2 to TRBJ1-5, with D tentatively TRBD1 (5 bases). This CDR3 has 13 residues. V was pared by 2 bases and J by 5 bases, with 7 bases between. Germline V CDR1 and CDR2: SGHTA, FQGNSA. CDR3 in amino acids: CASSLRDDQPQHF. As DNA, the CDR3 is TGTGCCAGCAGCTTACGGGACGATCAGCCCCAGCATTTT.

This CDR3 is CASSEELDAYNEQFF. DNA for the CDR3: TGTGCCAGCAGTGAGGAACTAGATGCCTACAATGAGCAGTTCTTC. This chain uses TRBV2 with TRBJ2-1; a weak D match, TRBD2 (5 bases). Germline CDR1 and CDR2: SNHLY and FYNNEI. Trimming pared 3 bases from V and 2 bases from J, leaving 11 bases between. This CDR3 comprises 15 residues. Filled out from reference TRBV2 and TRBJ2-1, the complete variable domain reads EPEVTQTPSHQVTQMGQEVILRCVPISNHLYFYWYRQILGQKVEFLVSFYNNEISEKSEIFDDQFSVERPDGSNFTLKIRSTKLEDSAMYFCASSEELDAYNEQFFGPGTRLTVL.

The V call is TRBV3-1 (or the pseudogene TRBV3-2), the J call TRBJ1-3, with 8 bases that match TRBD1. The CDR3 extends over 15 amino acids. The V gene's germline CDR1 is LGHDT and CDR2 YNNKEL (reference sequence). V trimming: 4 bases; J trimming: 2 bases; junction bases outside the gene matches: 4. This chain's CDR3 is CASSRGQATGNTIYF. In nucleotides, the CDR3 is TGTGCCAGCAGCCGGGGACAGGCAACTGGAAACACCATATATTTT.

This clone turned up a few times. This rearrangement joins TRBV4-2 to TRBJ2-1; 12 positions match TRBD1. This CDR3 is 15 amino acids long. Germline V gene data show CDR1 as LGHNA and CDR2 as YNFKEQ. Trimming took 4 bases from V and 10 from J; bases not matched to a gene: 8. The DNA of the CDR3 is TGTGCCAGCAGCCGGGAGGGGACAGGGGGCTTCGAGCAGTTCTTC. Encoded protein: CASSREGTGGFEQFF.

V usage is TRBV6-2 or TRBV6-3 and J usage is TRBJ2-7, with a tentative D call TRBD1 (5 bases). CDR1 is MNHEY, CDR2 SVGEGT, per germline. V was shortened by 2 bases and J by 6 bases, with 17 bases between the two germline ends. The CDR3 spans 15 residues. The CDR3 DNA sequence: TGTGCCAGCAGTTACGGTGTCAGGGTAAGGGGCGAGCAGTACTTC. It specifies CASSYGVRVRGEQYF.

This chain joins TRBV19 and TRBJ1-5, with TRBD1 as a possible D gene (5 bases). The V and J ends lost 3 bases and 5 bases respectively, with 8 bases between them. The CDR3 runs 13 residues. Germline V gene lookup returns CDR1 LNHDA and CDR2 SQIVND (reference sequence). CDR3 sequence: CASSMGVDQPQHF. The CDR3 bases are TGTGCCAGTAGTATGGGGGTAGATCAGCCCCAGCATTTT.

The J gene is TRBJ1-3, the V gene TRBV6-5; D perhaps matches TRBD1 (6 bases). There are 13 residues in the CDR3. Germline V gene sequence: CDR1 MNHEY, CDR2 SVGAGI. V was pared by 6 bases and J by 0 bases, with 6 bases between. CDR3 residues: CASRDSSGNTIYF. CDR3 nucleotide sequence: TGTGCCAGCAGGGACAGCTCTGGAAACACCATATATTTT.

This clone was detected only a few times. The gene calls are TRBV5-1 and TRBJ2-7; D not certain. Trimming stripped 8 bases from V and 6 bases from J, with 9 bases between. Germline CDR1 is SGHRS and CDR2 is YFSETQ. The CDR3 loop spans 10 amino acids. This chain's CDR3 is CARTTPEQYF. In DNA, the CDR3 is TGCGCCAGGACAACCCCCGAGCAGTACTTC.

The chain couples TRBV3-1 (or the pseudogene TRBV3-2) to TRBJ1-2; 8 bases fit TRBD1. V gave up 3 bases and J gave up 7 bases; unmatched junction bases: 7. Germline assignment: CDR1 LGHDT and CDR2 YNNKEL (reference sequence). The CDR3 consists of 14 residues. The CDR3 DNA reads TGTGCCAGCAGCCAGGGCCAGGGGGCAAGTGGCTACACCTTC. Translating it yields CASSQGQGASGYTF.